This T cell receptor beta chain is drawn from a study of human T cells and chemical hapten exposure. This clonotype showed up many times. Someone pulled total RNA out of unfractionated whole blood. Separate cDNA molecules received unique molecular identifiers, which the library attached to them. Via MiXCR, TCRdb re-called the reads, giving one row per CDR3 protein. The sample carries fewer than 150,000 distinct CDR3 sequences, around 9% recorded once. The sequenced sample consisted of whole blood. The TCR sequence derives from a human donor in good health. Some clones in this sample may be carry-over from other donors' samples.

DNA for the CDR3: TGTGCCAGCAGCTTCGGGGGACGGCGCAATGAGCAGTTCTTC. It yields the protein CASSFGGRRNEQFF. The chain is built from TRBV13 and TRBJ2-1, with a tentative D call TRBD2 (6 bases). V shed 3 bases and J shed 6 bases, with 12 bases lying between them. The germline CDR1 and CDR2 sequences are PRHDT and FYEKMQ (reference sequence). The CDR3 contains 14 residues.